The rows below give T cell receptor beta chains drawn from one sample of a study of identical twins. MiXCR, run by TCRdb on the 5' RACE reads, gives a single entry per CDR3 protein. The data contain 210,000 or so distinct CDR3 sequences, about 7.5% of them singletons. These data were likewise used in another study, on yellow fever vaccine responses in identical twins.

Sequencing was performed on memory (CD45RO+) T cells sorted from blood. Every receptor here comes from a woman younger than 30 in good health. Both conserved end residues are part of each CDR3. Each record gives: V gene, clone size, J gene, D gene, CDR3 DNA, CDR3 protein. D genes are given only for firm matches. Clone size is given for some rows only: seen once, a few or many times, or a class if the clone is expanded.

v_gene: TRBV20-1
abundance: many
j_gene: TRBJ2-2
d_gene: NA
CDR3nt: TGCAGTGCCCGGGGCCTCCCTTCCGGGGAGCTGTTTTTT
CDR3aa: CSARGLPSGELFF

v_gene: TRBV29-1
abundance: many
j_gene: TRBJ1-1
d_gene: NA
CDR3nt: TGCAGCGTCGACGGGTCCACTGAAGCTTTCTTT
CDR3aa: CSVDGSTEAFF

v_gene: TRBV20-1
abundance: few
j_gene: TRBJ2-5
d_gene: NA
CDR3nt: TGCAGTGCTCCCCCGGGATTAGGAGAGACCCAGTACTTC
CDR3aa: CSAPPGLGETQYF

v_gene: TRBV15
abundance: NA
j_gene: TRBJ2-7
d_gene: NA
CDR3nt: TGTGCCACCAGCAGAGCCACGACAGGTACCTACGAGCAGTACTTC
CDR3aa: CATSRATTGTYEQYF

v_gene: TRBV10-3
abundance: few
j_gene: TRBJ2-1
d_gene: TRBD2
CDR3nt: TGTGCCATCACAGCGGGGGGCTACAATGAGCAGTTCTTC
CDR3aa: CAITAGGYNEQFF

v_gene: TRBV25-1
abundance: many
j_gene: TRBJ1-1
d_gene: NA
CDR3nt: TGTGCCAGCAGTAAACAGGGTTTTAAGGGGGGCACTGAAGCTTTCTTT
CDR3aa: CASSKQGFKGGTEAFF

v_gene: TRBV27
abundance: few
j_gene: TRBJ2-7
d_gene: NA
CDR3nt: TGTGCCAGCAGTTTATCGAGTAATTACCCGGCGTACGAGCAGTACTTC
CDR3aa: CASSLSSNYPAYEQYF

v_gene: TRBV28
abundance: NA
j_gene: TRBJ1-4
d_gene: NA
CDR3nt: TGTGCCAGCAGTCGAGGGTGGGGTGGCGAAAAACTGTTTTTT
CDR3aa: CASSRGWGGEKLFF

v_gene: TRBV28
abundance: few
j_gene: TRBJ2-3
d_gene: TRBD1
CDR3nt: TGTGCCAGCAGCTCCCCTTTCGACAGGGGGACAGATACGCAGTATTTT
CDR3aa: CASSSPFDRGTDTQYF

v_gene: TRBV12-3/TRBV12-4
abundance: many
j_gene: TRBJ2-3
d_gene: NA
CDR3nt: TGTGCCAGCAGCCCCCTCCTACCTAGCACAGATACGCAGTATTTT
CDR3aa: CASSPLLPSTDTQYF

v_gene: TRBV7-8
abundance: many
j_gene: TRBJ2-3
d_gene: NA
CDR3nt: TGTGCCAGCAGCTCCAGAATGAACCAGTTCACAGATACGCAGTATTTT
CDR3aa: CASSSRMNQFTDTQYF

v_gene: TRBV6-2/TRBV6-3
abundance: few
j_gene: TRBJ2-1
d_gene: NA
CDR3nt: TGTGCCAGCAGTTACGAGAGCGGTACCTCCTACAATGAGCAGTTCTTC
CDR3aa: CASSYESGTSYNEQFF

v_gene: TRBV7-2
abundance: NA
j_gene: TRBJ2-1
d_gene: NA
CDR3nt: TGTGCCAGCAGCTTAGGAGATTCCCTTTACAATGAGCAGTTCTTC
CDR3aa: CASSLGDSLYNEQFF

v_gene: TRBV24-1
abundance: many
j_gene: TRBJ1-1
d_gene: NA
CDR3nt: TGTGCCAGATTATCTCAGGGGAACACTGAAGCTTTCTTT
CDR3aa: CARLSQGNTEAFF

v_gene: TRBV15
abundance: few
j_gene: TRBJ2-4
d_gene: NA
CDR3nt: TGTGCCACCAGCAGAGGATTTGATGGTTACATTCAGTACTTC
CDR3aa: CATSRGFDGYIQYF

v_gene: TRBV7-2
abundance: many
j_gene: TRBJ2-7
d_gene: TRBD2
CDR3nt: TGTGCCAGCAGCTTAGCACCGGGACTAGCGTACGAGCAGTACTTC
CDR3aa: CASSLAPGLAYEQYF

v_gene: TRBV10-1
abundance: NA
j_gene: TRBJ2-7
d_gene: TRBD2
CDR3nt: TGCGCCAGCAGTGAGCGGGGACTAGGGAACTACGAGCAGTACTTC
CDR3aa: CASSERGLGNYEQYF

v_gene: TRBV6-1
abundance: few
j_gene: TRBJ2-5
d_gene: TRBD2
CDR3nt: TGTGCCAGCAGTCAGGGACTAGCGGGAGGACAAGAGACCCAGTACTTC
CDR3aa: CASSQGLAGGQETQYF

v_gene: TRBV6-2/TRBV6-3
abundance: few
j_gene: TRBJ2-3
d_gene: NA
CDR3nt: TGTGCCAGCAGCCTCTCGGAAAAGACGTATACGCAGTATTTT
CDR3aa: CASSLSEKTYTQYF

v_gene: TRBV3-1
abundance: few
j_gene: TRBJ2-1
d_gene: NA
CDR3nt: TGTGCCAGCAGCGGATCCAGGGCACCTAGGCAGTTCTTC
CDR3aa: CASSGSRAPRQFF

v_gene: TRBV20-1
abundance: NA
j_gene: TRBJ2-3
d_gene: TRBD2
CDR3nt: TGCAGTGCCCCTCGCGGACTAGCGGCCTCAGATACGCAGTATTTT
CDR3aa: CSAPRGLAASDTQYF

v_gene: TRBV7-8
abundance: many
j_gene: TRBJ2-7
d_gene: NA
CDR3nt: TGTGCCAGCAGCTTAGCGGTTAGCGGCCCTTACGAGCAGTACTTC
CDR3aa: CASSLAVSGPYEQYF

v_gene: TRBV20-1
abundance: few
j_gene: TRBJ1-5
d_gene: TRBD1
CDR3nt: TGCAGTGCGGGACAGGGGGCTTATCAGCCCCAGCATTTT
CDR3aa: CSAGQGAYQPQHF

v_gene: TRBV5-6
abundance: few
j_gene: TRBJ2-3
d_gene: TRBD2
CDR3nt: TGTGCCAGCAGCCCCAGGACTAGCGGGAGCCTCACAGATACGCAGTATTTT
CDR3aa: CASSPRTSGSLTDTQYF

v_gene: TRBV20-1
abundance: NA
j_gene: TRBJ1-6
d_gene: TRBD1
CDR3nt: TGCAGTGCTAGAGATAGGACAGGGAATTCACCCCTCCACTTT
CDR3aa: CSARDRTGNSPLHF

v_gene: TRBV5-1
abundance: many
j_gene: TRBJ1-5
d_gene: NA
CDR3nt: TGCGCCAGCAGCCCGACGGCGGGCACGAATCAGCCCCAGCATTTT
CDR3aa: CASSPTAGTNQPQHF

v_gene: TRBV6-5
abundance: NA
j_gene: TRBJ2-4
d_gene: TRBD2
CDR3nt: TGTGCCAGCACATTACTAGCGGGGGGGCCAAACATTCAGTACTTC
CDR3aa: CASTLLAGGPNIQYF

v_gene: TRBV6-2/TRBV6-3
abundance: few
j_gene: TRBJ2-7
d_gene: NA
CDR3nt: TGTGCCAGCAGCCGGACTACCGACGAGCAGTACTTC
CDR3aa: CASSRTTDEQYF

v_gene: TRBV15
abundance: many
j_gene: TRBJ2-2
d_gene: NA
CDR3nt: TGTGCCACCAGCAGAGGGGGGCAGGCGAACACCGGGGAGCTGTTTTTT
CDR3aa: CATSRGGQANTGELFF

v_gene: TRBV6-5
abundance: NA
j_gene: TRBJ2-3
d_gene: NA
CDR3nt: TGTGCCAGCAGTTACTCAAAAGCTAGCACAGATACGCAGTATTTT
CDR3aa: CASSYSKASTDTQYF

v_gene: TRBV3-1
abundance: many
j_gene: TRBJ2-2
d_gene: TRBD1
CDR3nt: TGTGCCAGCAGCCAGGCGGTAGGGACAGGAAGGGACGGGGAGCTGTTTTTT
CDR3aa: CASSQAVGTGRDGELFF

v_gene: TRBV11-3
abundance: many
j_gene: TRBJ2-3
d_gene: NA
CDR3nt: TGTGCCAGCAGCGTATTCAGTACAGATACGCAGTATTTT
CDR3aa: CASSVFSTDTQYF

v_gene: TRBV20-1
abundance: many
j_gene: TRBJ2-4
d_gene: TRBD2
CDR3nt: TGCAGTGCTCCGAGCGGGGCGAAAAACATTCAGTACTTC
CDR3aa: CSAPSGAKNIQYF

v_gene: TRBV5-1
abundance: many
j_gene: TRBJ2-3
d_gene: NA
CDR3nt: TGCGCCAGCAGCTTGGTACCCAGGGATCTTCCAGATACGCAGTATTTT
CDR3aa: CASSLVPRDLPDTQYF

v_gene: TRBV5-1
abundance: many
j_gene: TRBJ1-2
d_gene: NA
CDR3nt: TGCGCCAGCAGCTCTAGTACCGGGACAATCACTGGTGGCTACACCTTC
CDR3aa: CASSSSTGTITGGYTF

v_gene: TRBV7-9
abundance: NA
j_gene: TRBJ2-3
d_gene: NA
CDR3nt: TGTGCCAGCAGCTTAGAGGGTCTAGCAACAGATACGCAGTATTTT
CDR3aa: CASSLEGLATDTQYF

v_gene: TRBV28
abundance: NA
j_gene: TRBJ2-3
d_gene: TRBD1
CDR3nt: TGTGCCAGCAGTTCTCTCCAGGGGGATTTGGATACGCAGTATTTT
CDR3aa: CASSSLQGDLDTQYF

v_gene: TRBV6-5
abundance: many
j_gene: TRBJ1-6
d_gene: TRBD1
CDR3nt: TGTGCCAGCAGTTACTCGGACAGGGGCTCTTATAATTCACCCCTCCACTTT
CDR3aa: CASSYSDRGSYNSPLHF

v_gene: TRBV12-3/TRBV12-4
abundance: many
j_gene: TRBJ2-3
d_gene: NA
CDR3nt: TGTGCCAGCCGCCAAGGGCAGGGCACAGATACGCAGTATTTT
CDR3aa: CASRQGQGTDTQYF

v_gene: TRBV11-2
abundance: few
j_gene: TRBJ2-1
d_gene: NA
CDR3nt: TGTGCCAGCAGCTTAGATCTTGGGTTGTGGGAGCAGTTCTTC
CDR3aa: CASSLDLGLWEQFF

v_gene: TRBV20-1
abundance: NA
j_gene: TRBJ2-5
d_gene: NA
CDR3nt: TGCAGTGCTAGAGATGTAGGAAGTGTTCGAGAGACCCAGTACTTC
CDR3aa: CSARDVGSVRETQYF

v_gene: TRBV3-1
abundance: many
j_gene: TRBJ2-5
d_gene: TRBD1
CDR3nt: TGTGCCAGCAGCCCTGGGACAGTCACGACCCAGTACTTC
CDR3aa: CASSPGTVTTQYF

v_gene: TRBV24-1
abundance: many
j_gene: TRBJ2-1
d_gene: TRBD2
CDR3nt: TGTGCCACCAGTGACCCCACCGGGACTAGCGCCCCAAATGAGCAGTTCTTC
CDR3aa: CATSDPTGTSAPNEQFF

v_gene: TRBV11-3
abundance: many
j_gene: TRBJ2-1
d_gene: NA
CDR3nt: TGTGCCAGCAGCCTCCGGGACGGAGTTTACAATGAGCAGTTCTTC
CDR3aa: CASSLRDGVYNEQFF

v_gene: TRBV14
abundance: many
j_gene: TRBJ1-5
d_gene: NA
CDR3nt: TGTGCCAGCAGCGCGGGCAATCAGCCCCAGCATTTT
CDR3aa: CASSAGNQPQHF

v_gene: TRBV6-2/TRBV6-3
abundance: few
j_gene: TRBJ1-2
d_gene: NA
CDR3nt: TGTGCCAGCAGTTACGCCAGGGTTTATGGCTACACCTTC
CDR3aa: CASSYARVYGYTF

v_gene: TRBV3-1
abundance: NA
j_gene: TRBJ1-6
d_gene: TRBD1
CDR3nt: TGTGCCAGCAGCCAGGGACAGTATTCACCCCTCCACTTT
CDR3aa: CASSQGQYSPLHF

v_gene: TRBV24-1
abundance: once
j_gene: TRBJ2-3
d_gene: TRBD2
CDR3nt: TGTGCCACCAGTGACGCCAGGACTAGCGGGAAACTACCTAGCACAGATACGCAGTATTTT
CDR3aa: CATSDARTSGKLPSTDTQYF

v_gene: TRBV27
abundance: NA
j_gene: TRBJ2-3
d_gene: TRBD2
CDR3nt: TGTGCCAGCAGTTTCAGGCGGGGGGGTGCAGATACGCAGTATTTT
CDR3aa: CASSFRRGGADTQYF

v_gene: TRBV5-1
abundance: many
j_gene: TRBJ2-3
d_gene: NA
CDR3nt: TGCGCCAGCAGCGAAGGGGGAGGAGATACGCAGTATTTT
CDR3aa: CASSEGGGDTQYF

v_gene: TRBV7-8
abundance: many
j_gene: TRBJ2-1
d_gene: NA
CDR3nt: TGTGCCAGCAGCTTAGCGGGGGGGCCCTATGAGCAGTTCTTC
CDR3aa: CASSLAGGPYEQFF

v_gene: TRBV12-3/TRBV12-4
abundance: many
j_gene: TRBJ2-7
d_gene: TRBD1
CDR3nt: TGTGCCAGCAACCCGGGACAGGGGAGCTACGAGCAGTACTTC
CDR3aa: CASNPGQGSYEQYF

v_gene: TRBV9
abundance: NA
j_gene: TRBJ2-7
d_gene: NA
CDR3nt: TGTGCCAGCAGCGTAGGACAGACTACCTACGAGCAGTACTTC
CDR3aa: CASSVGQTTYEQYF

v_gene: TRBV19
abundance: NA
j_gene: TRBJ2-2
d_gene: NA
CDR3nt: TGTGCCAGAGACGGGGAGACCGGGGAGCTGTTTTTT
CDR3aa: CARDGETGELFF

v_gene: TRBV27
abundance: large
j_gene: TRBJ2-1
d_gene: NA
CDR3nt: TGTGCCAGCAGACCGCTTCTTGACAGAAACAATGAGCAGTTCTTC
CDR3aa: CASRPLLDRNNEQFF

v_gene: TRBV20-1
abundance: NA
j_gene: TRBJ2-3
d_gene: TRBD2
CDR3nt: TGCAGTGCTAGAGACGGGGGGGCTGGCTCAGATACGCAGTATTTT
CDR3aa: CSARDGGAGSDTQYF

v_gene: TRBV20-1
abundance: many
j_gene: TRBJ1-5
d_gene: NA
CDR3nt: TGCAGTGCTAGAGACGACGGCCCGGAATGGCCCCAGCATTTT
CDR3aa: CSARDDGPEWPQHF

v_gene: TRBV5-1
abundance: many
j_gene: TRBJ2-6
d_gene: TRBD1
CDR3nt: TGCGCCAGCAGTCAAGACAGGGCTGGGGCCAACGTCCTGACTTTC
CDR3aa: CASSQDRAGANVLTF